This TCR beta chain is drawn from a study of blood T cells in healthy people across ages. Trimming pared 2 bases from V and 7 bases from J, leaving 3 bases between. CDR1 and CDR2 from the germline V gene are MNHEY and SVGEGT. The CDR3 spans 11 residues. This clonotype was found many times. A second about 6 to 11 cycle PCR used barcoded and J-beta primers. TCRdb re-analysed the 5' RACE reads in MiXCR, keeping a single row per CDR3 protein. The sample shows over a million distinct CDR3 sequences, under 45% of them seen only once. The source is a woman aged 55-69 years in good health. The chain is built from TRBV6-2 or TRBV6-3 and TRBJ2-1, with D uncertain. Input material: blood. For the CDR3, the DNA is TGTGCCAGCAGTTACCCGAATGAGCAGTTCTTC. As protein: CASSYPNEQFF.